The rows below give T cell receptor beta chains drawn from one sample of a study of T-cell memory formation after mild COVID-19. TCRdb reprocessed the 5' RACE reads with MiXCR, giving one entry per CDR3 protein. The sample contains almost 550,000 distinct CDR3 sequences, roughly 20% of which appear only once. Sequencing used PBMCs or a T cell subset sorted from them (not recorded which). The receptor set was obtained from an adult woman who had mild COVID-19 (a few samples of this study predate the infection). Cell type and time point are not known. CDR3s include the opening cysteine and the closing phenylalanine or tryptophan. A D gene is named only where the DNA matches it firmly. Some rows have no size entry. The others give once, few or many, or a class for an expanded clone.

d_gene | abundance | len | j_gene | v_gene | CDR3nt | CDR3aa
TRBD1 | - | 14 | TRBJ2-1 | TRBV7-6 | TGTGCCAGCGGGTGGGGACAGGGGACGAATGAGCAGTTCTTC | CASGWGQGTNEQFF
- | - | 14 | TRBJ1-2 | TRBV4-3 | TGCGCCAGCAGCCAAGGTGGGACGGCCTATGGCTACACCTTC | CASSQGGTAYGYTF
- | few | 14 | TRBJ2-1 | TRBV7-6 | TGTGCCAGCAGCCTCCAAGGGAGTTGGAATGAGCAGTTCTTC | CASSLQGSWNEQFF
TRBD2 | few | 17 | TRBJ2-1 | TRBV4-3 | TGCGCCAGCAGCCAAGATTACCTCGGACTAGCTACAAATGAGCAGTTCTTC | CASSQDYLGLATNEQFF
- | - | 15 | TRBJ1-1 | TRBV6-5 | TGTGCCAGCCAAAACCCCAGGGGTCCGAACACTGAAGCTTTCTTT | CASQNPRGPNTEAFF
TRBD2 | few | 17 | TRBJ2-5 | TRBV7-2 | TGTGCCAGCAGCTTTGCCCTCGCGGGAGGGCCCTGGGAGACCCAGTACTTC | CASSFALAGGPWETQYF
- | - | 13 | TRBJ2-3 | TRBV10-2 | TGCGCCAGCAGTGAACAGGGAATCGGCACGCAGTATTTT | CASSEQGIGTQYF
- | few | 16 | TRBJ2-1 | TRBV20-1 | TGCAGTGCTAGGGGGGGACAGTCGAGCTCCTACAATGAGCAGTTCTTC | CSARGGQSSSYNEQFF
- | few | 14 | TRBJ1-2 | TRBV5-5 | TGTGCCAGCAGCTTGATGGGGATGAACTATGGCTACACCTTC | CASSLMGMNYGYTF
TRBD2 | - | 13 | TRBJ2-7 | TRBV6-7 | TGTGCCAGTTGTAGCGGGGAGCCTTACGAGCAGTACTTC | CASCSGEPYEQYF
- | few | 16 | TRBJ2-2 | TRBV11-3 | TGTGCCAGCAGCTTAGGGGCTAGCACGGACACCGGGGAGCTGTTTTTT | CASSLGASTDTGELFF
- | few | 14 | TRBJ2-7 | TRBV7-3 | TGTGCCAGCAGCTTAAATCAGGATTCCTACGAGCAGTACTTC | CASSLNQDSYEQYF
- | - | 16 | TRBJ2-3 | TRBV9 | TGTGCCAGCAGCCTTCGCCAGGGAGGAGGGACAGATACGCAGTATTTT | CASSLRQGGGTDTQYF
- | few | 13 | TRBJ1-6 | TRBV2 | TGTGCCAGCAGGGGGGGTATCAATTCACCCCTCCACTTT | CASRGGINSPLHF
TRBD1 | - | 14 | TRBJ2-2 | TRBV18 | TGTGCCAGCTCACCAGGGACAGAGACCGGGGAGCTGTTTTTT | CASSPGTETGELFF
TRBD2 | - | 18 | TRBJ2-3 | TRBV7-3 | TGTGCCAGCAGCTTAACTTCTAGCGGGGGCCCGAGCACAGATACGCAGTATTTT | CASSLTSSGGPSTDTQYF
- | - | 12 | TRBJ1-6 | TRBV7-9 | TGTGCCAGCAGCCTGCCCTATTCACCCCTCCACTTT | CASSLPYSPLHF
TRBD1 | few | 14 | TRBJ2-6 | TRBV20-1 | TGCAGTGCTAGGACAGGGGTCGGGGCCAACGTCCTGACTTTC | CSARTGVGANVLTF
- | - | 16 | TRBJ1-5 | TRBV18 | TGTGCCAGCTCACCCGTTAATGGGGTTAGCAATCAGCCCCAGCATTTT | CASSPVNGVSNQPQHF
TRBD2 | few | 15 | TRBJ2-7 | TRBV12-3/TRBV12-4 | TGTGCCAGCAGCCACGTCCCAGCGGGGGGCTACGAGCAGTACTTC | CASSHVPAGGYEQYF
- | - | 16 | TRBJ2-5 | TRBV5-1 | TGCGCCAGCAGCTTGGGTCCAGGGGGAGGCCAAGAGACCCAGTACTTC | CASSLGPGGGQETQYF
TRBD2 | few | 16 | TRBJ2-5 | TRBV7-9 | TGTGCCAGCAGGACATCTAGCGGGAGGGATCAAGAGACCCAGTACTTC | CASRTSSGRDQETQYF
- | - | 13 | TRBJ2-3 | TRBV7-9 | TGTGCCAGCGAAGGATTACCCACAGATACGCAGTATTTT | CASEGLPTDTQYF
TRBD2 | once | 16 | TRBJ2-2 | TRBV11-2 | TGTGCCAGCAACTTAGTAGCGGGAGGGAACACCGGGGAGCTGTTTTTT | CASNLVAGGNTGELFF
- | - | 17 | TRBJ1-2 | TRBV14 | TGTGCCAGCAGCCCTGGTGGGTTAAGGCAGCTTGGCCATGGCTACACCTTC | CASSPGGLRQLGHGYTF
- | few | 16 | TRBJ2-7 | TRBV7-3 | TGTGCCAGCAGCCTATTCGGGGCCGGGGGACCCTGGGAGCAGTACTTC | CASSLFGAGGPWEQYF
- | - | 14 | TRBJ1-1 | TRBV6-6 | TGTGCCAGCAGTGTAACCCAGGGAGGCACTGAAGCTTTCTTT | CASSVTQGGTEAFF
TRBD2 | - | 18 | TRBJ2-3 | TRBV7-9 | TGTGCCAGCAGCTTAGCGACGGTAGCGGGGTCTATCACAGATACGCAGTATTTT | CASSLATVAGSITDTQYF
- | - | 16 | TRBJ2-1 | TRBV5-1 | TGCGCCAGCAGCCCGACCTCCGGGGCGCCGGAAAGTGAGCAGTTCTTC | CASSPTSGAPESEQFF
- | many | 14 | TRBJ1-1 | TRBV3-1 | TGCGCCAGCAGCCAAGTACAGGGAGATACTGAAGCTTTCTTT | CASSQVQGDTEAFF
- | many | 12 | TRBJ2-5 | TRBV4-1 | TGCGCCAGCAGCCAAGAGGAGGAGACCCAGTACTTC | CASSQEEETQYF
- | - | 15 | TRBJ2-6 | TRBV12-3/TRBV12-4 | TGTGCCAGCAGTGCCCCCCCCTCCGGGGCCAACGTCCTGACTTTC | CASSAPPSGANVLTF
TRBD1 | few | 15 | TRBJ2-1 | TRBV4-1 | TGCGCCAGCAGCCGAGGACAGGGTGGGGGCAATGAGCAGTTCTTC | CASSRGQGGGNEQFF
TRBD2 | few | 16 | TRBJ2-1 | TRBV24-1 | TGTGCCACCAGTGATACGCAGCGGGAGGGCCCGGATGAGCAGTTCTTC | CATSDTQREGPDEQFF
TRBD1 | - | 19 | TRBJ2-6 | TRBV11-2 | TGTGCCAGCAGCCCAACGACAGGGACGCTCTGGTCTGGGGCCAACGTCCTGACTTTC | CASSPTTGTLWSGANVLTF
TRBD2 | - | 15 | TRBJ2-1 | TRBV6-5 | TGTGCCAGCAGGGCCGCGCTAGCGGGAGTCCATGAGCAGTTCTTC | CASRAALAGVHEQFF
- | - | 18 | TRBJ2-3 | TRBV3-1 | TGTGCCAGCAGCCAAGGGTTTCCAGGCGGCGGCGTCACAGATACGCAGTATTTT | CASSQGFPGGGVTDTQYF
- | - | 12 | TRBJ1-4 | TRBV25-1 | TGTGCCAGCAGTGAAGGTGGCGGAAAACTGTTTTTT | CASSEGGGKLFF
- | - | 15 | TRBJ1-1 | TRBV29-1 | TGCAGCGTTGTTGGCCAGCTATTAATTAACACTGAAGCTTTCTTT | CSVVGQLLINTEAFF